Described below is a single T cell receptor (beta chain) sequence and its context. Authors' processing steps: Estimates of nucleated cell counts were drawn from the amplification of reference gene primers. Clones were read by immunoSEQ multiplex PCR, and TCRdb kept only the in-frame ones, dropping some. The V and J calls and clone size are taken from that table; D and trimming were inferred from the DNA. Of 15,000 to 20,000 clones in the sample, about four fifths were seen once. The sample belongs to a study of blood T cell repertoires in COVID-19. Background on the study: Samples representing acute and convalescent COVID-19 were sourced from the United States, Italy and Spain. The cDNA or gDNA used as material had been derived from T cells, B-cell-depleted T cells, or PBMCs.

This TCR derives from an elderly man with acute or convalescent COVID-19. Sequenced material: peripheral blood.

The chain's CDR3 is CASSSDGRWGQYF. For the CDR3, the DNA is TGTGCCAGCAGTTCGGACGGGAGATGGGGGCAGTATTTT. The V and J genes are TRBV2 and TRBJ2-3; weak D call: TRBD2 (6 bases). The CDR3 covers 13 residues. Trimming cost V 5 bases and J 11 bases, with 17 bases left between them. Germline CDR1 is SNHLY and CDR2 is FYNNEI.